What follows are 4 T cell receptor beta chains derived from one specimen sequenced in a study of technical replicates of blood from a handful of donors. Only in-frame clones appear in the TCRdb table, and some are missing; sequencing was by immunoSEQ multiplex PCR. Of approximately 51,000 clones listed, around 93% are singletons. What was sequenced was PBMCs. The receptors stem from a human donor in good health. Some clones in this sample may be carry-over from other donors' samples.

This sequence joins TRBV7-2 and TRBJ2-3, with D possibly TRBD2 on 6 matching bases. Between the trimmed V and J ends, which lost 5 bases and 9 bases, there was a span of 18 bases. The CDR3 has 14 amino acids. Germline-derived CDR1 and CDR2 are SGHTA and FQGNSA. CDR3 amino acids: CASSAGRLGATQYF. CDR3 DNA: TGTGCCAGCAGCGCGGGACGACTAGGGGCCACGCAGTATTTT.

Notes on this clone: A junction boundary mismatches the germline segment, possibly from a read error. The CDR3 DNA sequence: TGTGCCAGCTGTTACAGCGGGGGCACCGGGGAGCTGTTTTTT. Protein: CASCYSGGTGELFF. This chain joins TRBV6-6 and TRBJ2-2; 8 nucleotides align to TRBD2. The CDR3 runs 14 residues. In germline, CDR1 is MNHNY, CDR2 SVGAGI (reference sequence).

The V and J genes are TRBV6-5 and TRBJ2-1; tentative D call: TRBD2 (5 bases). The length of the CDR3 is 15 residues. V gave up 0 bases and J gave up 5 bases, with 11 bases separating them. Per germline, CDR1 MNHEY and CDR2 SVGAGI. This chain's CDR3 is CASSYSSGADNEQFF. The CDR3 bases are TGTGCCAGCAGTTACTCGTCTGGAGCGGACAATGAGCAGTTCTTC.

The chain employs TRBV6-5 and TRBJ1-1; tentative D call: TRBD1 (5 bases). The CDR3 is 14 residues long. V was trimmed by 2 bases and J by 3 bases, leaving 10 bases between them. CDR1 and CDR2 from the germline V gene are MNHEY and SVGAGI. CDR3 protein: CASSYRVGDTEAFF. The DNA for the CDR3 is TGTGCCAGCAGTTACAGAGTAGGGGACACTGAAGCTTTCTTT.